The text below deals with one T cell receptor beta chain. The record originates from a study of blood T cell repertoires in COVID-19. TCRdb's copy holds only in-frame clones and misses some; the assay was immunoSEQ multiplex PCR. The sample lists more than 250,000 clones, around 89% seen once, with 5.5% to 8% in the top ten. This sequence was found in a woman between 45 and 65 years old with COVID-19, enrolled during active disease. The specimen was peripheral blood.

CDR3 sequence (DNA): TGTGCCAGCAGCGACACGGTAGCGGCAAATACGCAGTATTTT. Its protein product is CASSDTVAANTQYF. The chain has TRBV3-1 (or the pseudogene TRBV3-2) and TRBJ2-3, with D possibly being TRBD2 (6 bases). Germline assignment: CDR1 LGHDT and CDR2 YNNKEL (reference sequence). V lost 5 bases, J lost 7 bases, and 16 bases lay in between. The CDR3 is made up of 14 amino acids.